This T cell receptor (beta chain) was documented in a study of siplizumab effects on memory and regulatory T cells. The assay was immunoSEQ multiplex PCR, and TCRdb's table has in-frame clones only and misses some. Among over 95,000 clones listed, 80% to 95% were seen once. CDR1 and CDR2 from the germline V gene are GTSNPN and SVGIG (reference sequence). The CDR3 loop spans 12 amino acids. V was clipped by 3 bases and J by 8 bases, with 10 bases between them. The sequencing sample was made of non-Treg CD4+ T cells sorted from blood. The J gene is TRBJ1-4, the V gene TRBV30, with a possible D match to TRBD1 (5 bases). The TCR was taken from a human donor in good health. Here the CDR3 reads CAWSLGREKLFF. The CDR3 bases are TGTGCCTGGAGCCTGGGGCGCGAAAAACTGTTTTTT.